The 17 T cell receptor beta chains reported below all come from one sample, sequenced in a study of neurological immune-mediated disorders. MiXCR was run by TCRdb on the 5' RACE reads, yielding one entry per CDR3 protein. Of roughly 100,000 distinct CDR3 sequences listed, around 3.3% are singletons. The sequencing sample was made of PBMCs. The receptors shown here come from a woman in her late teens or twenties with multiple sclerosis.

In this sample, this clonotype turned up many times. The chain employs TRBV12-3 or TRBV12-4 and TRBJ1-1; no firm D call. Trimming took 5 bases from V and 1 from J, leaving 8 bases between them. The CDR3 extends over 13 amino acids. In DNA form, the CDR3 reads TGTGCCAGCAGTACGATGGAGAACACTGAAGCTTTCTTT. It translates to CASSTMENTEAFF.

This clonotype was recorded at least ten times. The genes are TRBV6-6 and TRBJ1-2; weak D call: TRBD1 (6 bases). Germline V gene sequence: CDR1 MNHNY, CDR2 SVGAGI (reference sequence). V was trimmed by 6 bases and J by 2 bases, leaving 16 bases between them. This CDR3 region has 15 residues. CDR3 nucleotides: TGTGCCAGCAGACCAAGACAGGAGGGGAACTATGGCTACACCTTC. This codes for CASRPRQEGNYGYTF.

This clonotype was recorded many times. The V and J genes are TRBV5-1 and TRBJ2-3; no reliable D call. V was cut by 0 bases and J by 0 bases, with 8 bases left in between. Germline V gives CDR1 SGHRS, CDR2 YFSETQ. The CDR3 has 15 residues. The CDR3 protein is CASSLGVDSTDTQYF. CDR3 bases: TGCGCCAGCAGCTTGGGGGTGGATAGCACAGATACGCAGTATTTT.

This clonotype occurred many times. The J gene is TRBJ2-7, the V gene TRBV20-1; no reliable D call. Trimming took 1 base from V and 0 from J, leaving 16 bases between them. There are 16 residues in the CDR3. In germline, CDR1 is DFQATT, CDR2 SNEGSKA (reference sequence). For the CDR3, the DNA is TGCAGTGCTAGAGTACTTAGGCAGCCCGCCTCCTACGAGCAGTACTTC. It translates to CSARVLRQPASYEQYF.

This clonotype was counted ten times or more. The rearrangement uses TRBV5-1 and TRBJ2-7; D remains ambiguous. Deletions cut 4 bases from V and 6 bases from J, with 17 bases between. The CDR3 length is 14 residues. CDR1 and CDR2 (germline): SGHRS, YFSETQ. CDR3 in amino acids: CASSAGPEGFEQYF. The CDR3 coding sequence is TGCGCCAGCAGCGCCGGGCCGGAAGGGTTCGAGCAGTACTTC.

In its sample, this clonotype was seen many times. The rearrangement joins TRBV20-1 to TRBJ2-7; TRBD2 agrees at 13 bases. Germline CDR1 and CDR2: DFQATT and SNEGSKA (reference sequence). The V gene end was trimmed by 3 bases and the J gene end by 4 bases; junction bases not matched to a gene: 0. The CDR3 spans 13 residues. The CDR3 protein is CSARTSGRYEQYF. The CDR3 DNA reads as TGCAGTGCTAGGACTAGCGGGAGGTACGAGCAGTACTTC.

This clonotype was recorded a few times. The chain is built from TRBV5-5 and TRBJ2-7; TRBD1 matches 8 bases. Germline V lookup: CDR1 SGHKS, CDR2 YYEKEE (reference sequence). V shed 3 bases and J 3 bases; nucleotides not matched to a gene: 8. The CDR3 has 15 residues. The CDR3: CASSSGQGEGYEQYF. The CDR3 bases are TGTGCCAGCAGCTCCGGACAGGGTGAGGGCTACGAGCAGTACTTC.

This clonotype was detected ten times or more. The J gene is TRBJ1-5, the V gene TRBV20-1, with D unclear. With 3 bases removed from V and 9 bases from J, the gap between germline ends came to 12 bases. CDR1 is DFQATT and CDR2 is SNEGSKA in the germline V gene (reference sequence). CDR3 length: 12 residues. CDR3 amino acids: CSASSETGPQHF. As DNA, the CDR3 is TGCAGTGCTAGTTCGGAAACTGGGCCCCAGCATTTT.

This clonotype was picked up a small number of times. A much bigger clone sits one base away, suggesting this may be a read error. This chain links TRBV12-3 or TRBV12-4 with TRBJ2-1; D possibly matches TRBD1 or TRBD2 (5 bases each). The CDR3 consists of 14 residues. V was clipped by 4 bases and J by 0 bases, with 7 bases between them. The DNA for the CDR3 is TGTGCCAGCAGTTCAGGGAGCTCCTACAATGAGCAGTTCTTC. Residues: CASSSGSSYNEQFF.

At least ten counts were recorded for this clonotype. The chain combines TRBV5-1 with TRBJ1-1, with a weak D call TRBD1 (5 bases). The CDR3 runs 16 residues. Trimming took 1 base from V and 6 from J, leaving 19 bases between them. Germline V CDR1 and CDR2: SGHRS, YFSETQ. CDR3 DNA sequence: TGCGCCAGCAGCTTGTCGGGCCAGGGTGGTAGGGCTGAAGCTTTCTTT. As protein: CASSLSGQGGRAEAFF.

This clonotype was counted at least ten times. The chain recombines TRBV29-1 with TRBJ1-4; no firm D call. The CDR3 is made up of 12 amino acids. With 4 bases removed from V and 13 bases from J, the gap between germline ends came to 16 bases. Germline values: CDR1 SQVTM, CDR2 ANQGSEA. This CDR3 reads CSVGTPADGLFF. Written as DNA, the CDR3 is TGCAGCGTTGGGACTCCGGCGGACGGACTGTTTTTT.

The J gene is TRBJ2-1, the V gene TRBV5-1; D possibly corresponds to TRBD2 (6 bases). Germline V lookup: CDR1 SGHRS, CDR2 YFSETQ. CDR3 size: 15 residues. Trimming removed 2 bases from V and 0 bases from J, with 9 bases in between. The CDR3 here is CASSFGGASYNEQFF. As DNA, the CDR3 is TGCGCCAGCAGCTTCGGCGGGGCCTCCTACAATGAGCAGTTCTTC.

The genes are TRBV4-2 and TRBJ2-3; D is perhaps TRBD1 or TRBD2 (5 bases each). V was pared by 2 bases and J by 5 bases, with 17 bases between. CDR3 length: 16 amino acids. Germline CDR1 LGHNA, CDR2 YNFKEQ. The CDR3 coding sequence is TGTGCCAGCAGCCAACAAGGGGAACGGGATGGAGATACGCAGTATTTT. It encodes CASSQQGERDGDTQYF.

This clonotype was seen ten or more times. The CDR3 loop is CASSRQSQETQYF. The DNA for the CDR3 is TGTGCCAGCAGCCGACAGAGCCAAGAGACCCAGTACTTC. This rearrangement joins TRBV5-5 to TRBJ2-5; perhaps TRBD1 as D (5 bases). CDR3 length: 13 residues. The germline V and J ends were trimmed by 4 bases and 1 base, with 8 bases remaining between them. Looked up from germline, CDR1 is SGHKS and CDR2 is YYEKEE (reference sequence).

This clonotype came up many times. CDR3 sequence: CASSLAGQTYEQYF. The CDR3 nucleotides are TGCGCCAGCAGCTTGGCGGGACAGACCTACGAGCAGTACTTC. The chain recombines TRBV5-1 with TRBJ2-7; TRBD1 matches at 7 bases. There are 14 residues in the CDR3. J was trimmed by 2 bases and V by 0 bases; bases with no gene match: 2. Germline assignment: CDR1 SGHRS and CDR2 YFSETQ.

There are a few counts of this clonotype. The chain is built from TRBV28 and TRBJ2-7, with D hard to call. The V end lost 8 bases, the J end lost 2 bases, and 16 bases lay between the germline ends. The V gene's germline CDR1 is MDHEN and CDR2 SYDVKM. This CDR3 has 14 residues. CDR3: CASGRAGTAYEQYF. In DNA, the CDR3 is TGTGCCAGCGGACGGGCAGGAACAGCCTACGAGCAGTACTTC.

This clonotype turned up a few times. One end of the junction fails to match germline, which may point to a read error. J is TRBJ2-6 and V is TRBV20-1; 8 bases are a match to TRBD1. The germline gives CDR1 DFQATT, CDR2 SNEGSKA (reference sequence). CDR3 length: 14 amino acids. The CDR3 protein is CSATQGAGAKVLTF. The CDR3 nucleotides read TGCAGTGCTACCCAGGGGGCTGGGGCCAAAGTCCTGACTTTC.